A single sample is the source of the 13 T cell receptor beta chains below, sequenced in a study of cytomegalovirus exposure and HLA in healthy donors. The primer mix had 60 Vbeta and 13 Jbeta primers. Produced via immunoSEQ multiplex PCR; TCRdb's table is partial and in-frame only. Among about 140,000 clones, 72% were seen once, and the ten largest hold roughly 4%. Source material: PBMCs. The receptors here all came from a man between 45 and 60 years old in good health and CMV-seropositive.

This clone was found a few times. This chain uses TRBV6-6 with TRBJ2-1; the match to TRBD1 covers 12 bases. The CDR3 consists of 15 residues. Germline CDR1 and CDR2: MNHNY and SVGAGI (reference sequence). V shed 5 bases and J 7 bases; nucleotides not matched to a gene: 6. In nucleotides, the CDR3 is TGTGCCAGCAGTGGCCGGGACAGGGGGCTTAATGAGCAGTTCTTC. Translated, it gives CASSGRDRGLNEQFF.

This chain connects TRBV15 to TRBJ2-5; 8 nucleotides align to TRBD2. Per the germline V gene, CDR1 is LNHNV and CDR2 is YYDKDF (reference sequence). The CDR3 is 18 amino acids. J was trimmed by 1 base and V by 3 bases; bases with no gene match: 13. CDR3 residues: CATSSPPGGLSVQETQYF. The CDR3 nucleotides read TGTGCCACCAGCAGCCCCCCGGGGGGGCTGTCAGTCCAAGAGACCCAGTACTTC.

The CDR3 here is CASSAKGGGGARETQYF. The CDR3 region has the DNA TGCGCCAGCAGCGCCAAAGGGGGCGGGGGGGCCAGAGAGACCCAGTACTTC. The J gene is TRBJ2-5, the V gene TRBV4-1; TRBD2 aligns across 9 bases. Germline CDR1 is MGHRA and CDR2 is YSYEKL. V trimming: 5 bases; J trimming: 4 bases; junction bases outside the gene matches: 14. The CDR3 is 17 amino acids.

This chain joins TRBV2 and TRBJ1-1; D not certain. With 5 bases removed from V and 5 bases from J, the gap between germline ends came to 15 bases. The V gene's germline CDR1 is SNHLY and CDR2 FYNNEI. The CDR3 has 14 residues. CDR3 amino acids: CASSYLSAGTEAFF. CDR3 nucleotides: TGTGCCAGCAGTTACCTATCGGCGGGAACTGAAGCTTTCTTT.

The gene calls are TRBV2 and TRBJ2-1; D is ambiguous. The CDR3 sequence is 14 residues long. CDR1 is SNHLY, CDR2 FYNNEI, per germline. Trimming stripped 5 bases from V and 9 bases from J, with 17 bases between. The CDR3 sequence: CASSPSWSSREQFF. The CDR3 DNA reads TGTGCCAGCAGTCCATCCTGGTCCTCGCGTGAGCAGTTCTTC.

The CDR3 bases are TGTGCCAGCAGTTACGGCTCTCCACCGGGAGCTTTCTTT. Its protein product is CASSYGSPPGAFF. The rearrangement joins TRBV6-6 to TRBJ1-1; D is unresolved. The germline gives CDR1 MNHNY, CDR2 SVGAGI (reference sequence). V shed 2 bases and J shed 10 bases, with 14 bases lying between them. The CDR3 runs to 13 residues.

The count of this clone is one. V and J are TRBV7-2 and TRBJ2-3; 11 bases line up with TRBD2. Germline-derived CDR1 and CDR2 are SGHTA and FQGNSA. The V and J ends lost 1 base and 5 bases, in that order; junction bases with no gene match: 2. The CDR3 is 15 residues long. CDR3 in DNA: TGTGCCAGCAGCTTAGGCCTAGCGGGGGGAGATACGCAGTATTTT. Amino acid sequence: CASSLGLAGGDTQYF.

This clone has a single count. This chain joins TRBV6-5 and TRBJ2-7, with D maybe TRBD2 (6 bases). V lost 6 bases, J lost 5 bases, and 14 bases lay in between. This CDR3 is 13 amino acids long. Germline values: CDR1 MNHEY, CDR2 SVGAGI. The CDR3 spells CASSSLGEDEQYF. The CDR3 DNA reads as TGTGCCAGCAGCTCGTTGGGGGAGGACGAGCAGTACTTC.

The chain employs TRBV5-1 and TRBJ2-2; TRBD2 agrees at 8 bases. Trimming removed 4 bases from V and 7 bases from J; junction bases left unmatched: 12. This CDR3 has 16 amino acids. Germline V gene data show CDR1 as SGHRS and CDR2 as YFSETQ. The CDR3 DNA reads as TGCGCCAGCAGCCCACCTATAGGCGGGGGGCGCGGGGAGCTGTTTTTT. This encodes CASSPPIGGGRGELFF. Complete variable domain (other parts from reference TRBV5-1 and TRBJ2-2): KAGVTQTPRYLIKTRGQQVTLSCSPISGHRSVSWYQQTPGQGLQFLFEYFSETQRNKGNFPGRFSGRQFSNSRSEMNVSTLELGDSALYLCASSPPIGGGRGELFFGEGSRLTVL.

CDR3 sequence (DNA): TGTGCCAGCAGTCAGGACAGGGGGCCTCGGATCCAGCATTTT. Its protein product is CASSQDRGPRIQHF. J is TRBJ1-5 and V is TRBV28; 11 bases match TRBD1. The CDR3 extends over 14 amino acids. The V segment lost 5 bases and the J segment 12 bases; nucleotides outside the gene matches: 9. From germline, CDR1 is MDHEN and CDR2 SYDVKM.

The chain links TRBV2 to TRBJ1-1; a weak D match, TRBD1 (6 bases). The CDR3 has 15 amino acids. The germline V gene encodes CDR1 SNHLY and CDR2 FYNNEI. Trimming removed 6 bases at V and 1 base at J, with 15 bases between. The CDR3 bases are TGTGCCAGCAGACAGACGGGACACCCGAACACTGAAGCTTTCTTT. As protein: CASRQTGHPNTEAFF.

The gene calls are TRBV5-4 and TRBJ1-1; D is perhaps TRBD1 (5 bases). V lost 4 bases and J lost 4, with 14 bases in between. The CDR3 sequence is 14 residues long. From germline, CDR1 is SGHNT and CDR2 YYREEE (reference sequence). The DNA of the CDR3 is TGTGCCAGCAGCAGGGGTCATTTCGTCACTGAAGCTTTCTTT. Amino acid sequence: CASSRGHFVTEAFF.

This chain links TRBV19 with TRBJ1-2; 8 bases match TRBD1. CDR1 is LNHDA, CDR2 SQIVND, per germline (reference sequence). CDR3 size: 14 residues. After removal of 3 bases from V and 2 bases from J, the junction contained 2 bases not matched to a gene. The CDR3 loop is CASSIRQGNYGYTF. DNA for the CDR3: TGTGCCAGTAGTATTCGACAGGGGAACTATGGCTACACCTTC.